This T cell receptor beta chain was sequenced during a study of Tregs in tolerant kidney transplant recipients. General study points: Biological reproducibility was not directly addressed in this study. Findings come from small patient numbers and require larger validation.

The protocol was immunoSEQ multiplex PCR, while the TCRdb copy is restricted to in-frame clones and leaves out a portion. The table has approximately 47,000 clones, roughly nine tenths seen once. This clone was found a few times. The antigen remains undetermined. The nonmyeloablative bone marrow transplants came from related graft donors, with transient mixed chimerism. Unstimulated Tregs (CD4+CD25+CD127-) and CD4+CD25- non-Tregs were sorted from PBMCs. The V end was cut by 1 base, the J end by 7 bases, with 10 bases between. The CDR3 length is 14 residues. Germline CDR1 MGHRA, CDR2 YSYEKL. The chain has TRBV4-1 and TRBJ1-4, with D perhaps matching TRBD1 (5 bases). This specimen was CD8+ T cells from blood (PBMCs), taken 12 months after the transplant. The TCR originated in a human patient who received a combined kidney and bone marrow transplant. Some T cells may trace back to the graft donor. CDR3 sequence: CASSQAQGGEKLFF. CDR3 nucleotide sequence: TGCGCCAGCAGCCAAGCCCAGGGTGGTGAAAAACTGTTTTTT.